This TCR beta chain was observed in a study of cytomegalovirus exposure and HLA in healthy donors. Findings and caveats of the study: It was only CMV serostatus that was available as immune exposure information.

With 60 Vbeta and 13 Jbeta primers, the PCR was carried out. Assay used: immunoSEQ multiplex PCR; TCRdb lists only in-frame clones, some missing. The sample shows roughly 80,000 clones, around 65% of them seen only once. The germline V gene has CDR1 ENHRY and CDR2 SYGVKD. Trimming took 8 bases from V and 4 from J; bases not matched to a gene: 11. CDR3 length: 15 amino acids. Turning to this clone: Its antigen is undetermined.

This receptor was taken from a man between 60 and 70 years old in good health and CMV-seropositive. The V call is TRBV10-3, the J call TRBJ1-3; TRBD1 agrees at 7 bases. Material: PBMCs. CDR3 loop: CAIAGTAPGGNTIYF. CDR3 nucleotides: TGTGCCATCGCAGGGACAGCGCCTGGCGGAAACACCATATATTTT.